The 26 T cell receptor beta chains given below trace back to one sample, sequenced in a study of Graves' ophthalmopathy and Graves' hyperthyroidism. RNA transcripts yielded amplified TCR beta CDR3 regions. In the first round, RT-PCR was carried out with HTBI primers, and a multiplex PCR formed the second round. TCRdb used MiXCR to reprocess the multiplex PCR reads, holding one entry per CDR3 protein. The sample includes about 240,000 distinct CDR3 sequences, around 42% of them seen just once. The sample consisted of peripheral blood. All receptors come from an adult man with Graves' ophthalmopathy.

This clonotype has a handful of counts. The chain carries TRBV5-6 and TRBJ1-4; no firm D call. Germline values: CDR1 SGHDT, CDR2 YYEEEE. The ends were cut back, 4 bases at V and 12 bases at J, with 10 bases in the middle. This CDR3 spans 11 amino acids. The CDR3 protein is CASSLIDELFF. CDR3 coding DNA: TGTGCCAGCAGCCTGATCGATGAACTGTTTTTT.

This clonotype was seen a handful of times. The gene calls are TRBV14 and TRBJ1-2; 8 bases are a match to TRBD1. This CDR3 is 17 amino acids long. Germline assignment: CDR1 SGHDN and CDR2 FVKESK. V gave up 0 bases and J gave up 2 bases; unmatched junction bases: 8. The CDR3 protein is CASSQDPGQAPNYGYTF. CDR3 nucleotide sequence: TGTGCCAGCAGCCAAGATCCGGGACAGGCGCCGAACTATGGCTACACCTTC.

This clonotype was observed a handful of times. Since a much larger clone is just one base distant, this may be a read error. The chain carries TRBV7-7 and TRBJ2-5; D assignment may be TRBD1 or TRBD2 (5 bases each). Germline CDR1 is SSHAT and CDR2 is FNYEAQ (reference sequence). The CDR3 covers 14 residues. CDR3 sequence: CASSLGRGPETQYF. The CDR3 nucleotides are TGTGCTAGCAGCTTGGGTCGGGGCCCAGAGACCCAGTACTTC.

The chain employs TRBV7-3 and TRBJ1-5; 10 positions agree with TRBD1. Germline-derived CDR1 and CDR2 are SGHTA and FQGTGA. The trim removed 5 bases at V and 3 bases at J, leaving 13 bases unmatched. This CDR3 spans 18 amino acids. The CDR3 DNA reads TGTGCCAGCAGCCCTGATGGGACAGGGGCTGGTCACAATCAGCCCCAGCATTTT. Encoded protein: CASSPDGTGAGHNQPQHF. Full variable domain (remainder filled in from reference TRBV7-3 and TRBJ1-5): GAGVSQTPSNKVTEKGKYVELRCDPISGHTALYWYRQSLGQGPEFLIYFQGTGAADDSGLPNDRFFAVRPEGSVSTLKIQRTERGDSAVYLCASSPDGTGAGHNQPQHFGDGTRLSIL.

This clonotype was observed a handful of times. The chain has TRBV10-2 and TRBJ2-7; unclear D gene. Germline CDR1 is WSHSY and CDR2 is SAAADI. This CDR3 has 14 residues. Trimming removed 7 bases from V and 2 bases from J, with 15 bases in between. DNA for the CDR3: TGCGCCAGCATGACCTTACCACTGACCTACGAGCAGTACTTC. Translating it yields CASMTLPLTYEQYF.

This clonotype has a single count. The V call is TRBV10-3, the J call TRBJ2-7; D possibly corresponds to TRBD1 (6 bases). Looked up from germline, CDR1 is ENHRY and CDR2 is SYGVKD. The CDR3 length is 15 residues. The ends were cut back, 10 bases at V and 6 bases at J, with 25 bases in the middle. The CDR3 sequence is CASSPTGSGVGEQYF. CDR3 nucleotides: TGTGCCAGCAGCCCTACAGGGTCAGGTGTCGGCGAGCAGTACTTC.

V and J are TRBV20-1 and TRBJ1-4, with D maybe TRBD1 (6 bases). The CDR3 is 14 residues long. V was clipped by 1 base and J by 4 bases, with 10 bases between them. Germline assignment: CDR1 DFQATT and CDR2 SNEGSKA (reference sequence). CDR3 protein: CSARGPGDNEKLFF. In DNA form, the CDR3 reads TGCAGTGCTAGAGGGCCAGGGGATAATGAAAAACTGTTTTTT.

This clonotype was recorded a few times. Germline is not matched at one junction end, which may reflect a read error. The chain carries TRBV3-1 and TRBJ2-5; the D gene is possibly TRBD1 (5 bases). The CDR3 covers 13 residues. Germline V gene sequence: CDR1 LGHDT, CDR2 YNNKEL (reference sequence). CDR3 bases: TGTGCCAGCAGCCAAGAATTTGGGGCAGGTCACGCCTTC. This encodes CASSQEFGAGHAF.

V gene TRBV14 combines with J gene TRBJ2-2, with D perhaps matching TRBD1 (5 bases). Per germline, CDR1 SGHDN and CDR2 FVKESK. The CDR3 extends over 15 amino acids. Trimming stripped 0 bases from V and 7 bases from J, with 12 bases between. The CDR3 loop is CASSQEGLTVGELFF. In DNA, the CDR3 is TGTGCCAGCAGCCAAGAGGGGCTAACCGTCGGGGAGCTGTTTTTT.

Notes on this clonotype: A read error may be the cause here, since a much bigger clone is one base away. It is likely a read error, because the conserved phenylalanine at the end of the CDR3 is missing. The J gene is TRBJ1-2, the V gene TRBV15, with D tentatively TRBD1 (5 bases). CDR3 size: 14 residues. CDR1 is LNHNV, CDR2 YYDKDF, per germline (reference sequence). V gave up 1 base and J gave up 8 bases, with 14 bases separating them. The CDR3 spells CATSRVEGLRGYTS. CDR3 nucleotides: TGTGCCACCAGCAGAGTTGAGGGGCTCAGAGGCTACACCTCC.

The V gene is TRBV6-1, the J gene TRBJ2-7; the match to TRBD2 covers 11 bases. Germline assignment: CDR1 MNHNS and CDR2 SASEGT. The CDR3 has 16 amino acids. Trimming removed 5 bases from V and 2 bases from J; junction bases left unmatched: 8. The chain's CDR3 is CASSYALAGGAYEQYF. The CDR3 nucleotides are TGTGCCAGCAGTTACGCTCTAGCGGGAGGTGCCTACGAGCAGTACTTC.

This clonotype was seen a few times. The chain uses TRBV20-1 and TRBJ1-1; maybe TRBD1 (5 bases). V dropped 0 bases and J dropped 6 bases, with 8 bases sitting between them. The CDR3 totals 12 residues. Looked up from germline, CDR1 is DFQATT and CDR2 is SNEGSKA (reference sequence). CDR3 nucleotide sequence: TGCAGTGCTAGAGAAGGGGCGGCTGAAGCTTTCTTT. This gives the protein CSAREGAAEAFF.

The chain joins TRBV12-3 or TRBV12-4 to TRBJ2-7; no firm D call. Trimming cost V 6 bases and J 5 bases, with 20 bases left between them. The CDR3 covers 15 residues. The CDR3 region has the DNA TGTGCCAGCAGGTACCCCCAACTGGGTCCCAACGAGCAGTACTTC. Protein: CASRYPQLGPNEQYF.

This chain connects TRBV7-2 to TRBJ2-5; TRBD1 matches at 10 bases. The V gene's germline CDR1 is SGHTA and CDR2 FQGNSA. J lost 7 bases, V lost 4 bases, and 6 bases had no gene match. The CDR3 runs to 14 residues. CDR3 bases: TGTGCCAGCAGCTCGACTGGACAGGGGGGGACCCAGTACTTC. Translated, it gives CASSSTGQGGTQYF.

The CDR3 loop is CASSLGDSVNYGYTF. The CDR3 region has the DNA TGTGCCAGCAGCTTAGGGGACAGCGTCAACTATGGCTACACCTTC. This sequence joins TRBV7-9 and TRBJ1-2, with TRBD1 identical over 7 bases. This CDR3 spans 15 amino acids. The germline V gene has CDR1 SEHNR and CDR2 FQNEAQ (reference sequence). The J segment lost 2 bases and the V segment lost 1 base, leaving 4 bases of the junction unmatched. Supplemented by reference TRBV7-9 and TRBJ1-2, the full variable domain reads DTGVSQNPRHKITKRGQNVTFRCDPISEHNRLYWYRQTLGQGPEFLTYFQNEAQLEKSRLLSDRFSAERPKGSFSTLEIQRTEQGDSAMYLCASSLGDSVNYGYTFGSGTRLTVV.

V usage is TRBV9 and J usage is TRBJ1-4, with D perhaps TRBD1 (5 bases). V was trimmed by 0 bases and J by 10 bases, leaving 13 bases between them. Germline V gene sequence: CDR1 SGDLS, CDR2 YYNGEE. The CDR3 length is 14 residues. The CDR3 coding sequence is TGTGCCAGCAGCGTAGTAAGGGGCGCGGGAAAACTGTTTTTT. It specifies CASSVVRGAGKLFF.

This sequence joins TRBV11-2 and TRBJ2-2, with TRBD1 identical over 7 bases. V lost 11 bases and J lost 1; bases outside the gene matches: 7. Germline lookup yields CDR1 SGHAT and CDR2 FQNNGV. The CDR3 is 14 amino acids. The CDR3 sequence is CAGAWTGNTGELFF. CDR3 coding DNA: TGTGCCGGAGCCTGGACAGGGAACACCGGGGAGCTGTTTTTT.

The V gene is TRBV25-1, the J gene TRBJ1-1; D gene ambiguous. CDR3 length equals 19 residues. Deletions cut 1 base from V and 3 bases from J, with 24 bases between. Germline lookup yields CDR1 MGHDK and CDR2 SYGVNS. DNA for the CDR3: TGTGCCAGCAGTGAATTGGGCACCCCAAAAGGACGGCTCTACACTGAAGCTTTCTTT. It encodes CASSELGTPKGRLYTEAFF.

The rearrangement joins TRBV7-3 to TRBJ2-7, with 7 bases identical to TRBD1. V was pared by 1 base and J by 4 bases, with 4 bases of the junction left unmatched. Looked up from germline, CDR1 is SGHTA and CDR2 is FQGTGA. This CDR3 contains 14 residues. CDR3 amino acids: CASSLRGDSYEQYF. The CDR3 bases are TGTGCCAGCAGCTTAAGAGGGGACAGTTACGAGCAGTACTTC.

This sequence joins TRBV9 and TRBJ1-2; 8 bases are a match to TRBD1. The length of the CDR3 is 14 residues. Unmatched junction bases numbered 11, after V lost 7 bases and J lost 6 bases. Per the germline V gene, CDR1 is SGDLS and CDR2 is YYNGEE. The CDR3 region has the DNA TGTGCCAGCGGGGAAGGACAGGGAGCTAATGGCTACACCTTC. Its translation: CASGEGQGANGYTF.

In regard to this clonotype: The germline gene is not matched at one end of the junction; a read error may be the cause. The J gene is TRBJ2-5, the V gene TRBV10-2, with a tentative D call TRBD2 (5 bases). CDR3 length: 14 amino acids. In germline, CDR1 is WSHSY, CDR2 SAAADI. The DNA of the CDR3 is TGCGCCGGCAGTGAAGAGCGGATCCAAGAGACCCAGTACTTC. Encoded protein: CAGSEERIQETQYF.

This rearrangement joins TRBV7-9 to TRBJ2-7, with D perhaps given as TRBD1 or TRBD2 (5 bases each). The CDR3 spans 13 residues. V dropped 6 bases and J dropped 3 bases, with 12 bases sitting between them. Germline assignment: CDR1 SEHNR and CDR2 FQNEAQ (reference sequence). CDR3 amino acids: CASSATGLYEQYF. CDR3 nucleotides: TGTGCCAGCAGTGCCACAGGACTCTACGAGCAGTACTTC. Using reference TRBV7-9 and TRBJ2-7 for the parts outside the CDR3, the full variable domain is DTGVSQNPRHKITKRGQNVTFRCDPISEHNRLYWYRQTLGQGPEFLTYFQNEAQLEKSRLLSDRFSAERPKGSFSTLEIQRTEQGDSAMYLCASSATGLYEQYFGPGTRLTVT.

The chain links TRBV20-1 to TRBJ1-2; no definite D call. CDR1 and CDR2 from the germline V gene are DFQATT and SNEGSKA (reference sequence). V lost 4 bases, J lost 4 bases, and 7 bases lay in between. This CDR3 is 11 amino acids long. The CDR3 loop reads CSATLSYGYTF. The CDR3 bases are TGCAGTGCTACACTTTCCTATGGCTACACCTTC.

There are a few counts of this clonotype. A junction end diverges from the germline sequence, so it may reflect a read error. The chain links TRBV24-1 to TRBJ1-2, with D perhaps TRBD1 (6 bases). CDR1 and CDR2 from the germline V gene are KGHDR and SFDVKD. This CDR3 has 14 residues. The DNA for the CDR3 is TGTGCCAGCAGTGAGCCAGGGGAGGCATATGGCTACACCTTC. Its protein is CASSEPGEAYGYTF.

This clonotype has only a few counts. The chain links TRBV5-8 to TRBJ1-6; TRBD1 matches 7 bases. The CDR3 is made up of 14 amino acids. The trim removed 2 bases at V and 7 bases at J, leaving 3 bases unmatched. Per the germline V gene, CDR1 is SGHTS and CDR2 is YDEGEE. CDR3 nucleotides: TGTGCCAGCAGCTTCGACAGGGTGAATTCACCCCTCCACTTT. It encodes CASSFDRVNSPLHF.

This rearrangement joins TRBV7-2 to TRBJ1-1; D possibly corresponds to TRBD1 (5 bases). CDR3 size: 12 residues. The germline V and J ends were trimmed by 3 bases and 3 bases, with 5 bases remaining between them. Germline CDR1 and CDR2: SGHTA and FQGNSA. The CDR3 reads CASSFRDTEAFF. CDR3 DNA sequence: TGTGCCAGCAGCTTCAGGGACACTGAAGCTTTCTTT.